The 9 T cell receptor beta chains given below trace back to one sample, sequenced in a study of CD8+CD57+ T cells in acquired aplastic anemia. TCR beta VDJ and CDR3 profiling used genomic DNA as template. TCRdb processed the reads anew with MiXCR; each CDR3 protein has one entry. The data show fewer than 85,000 distinct CDR3 sequences, with 60% to 75% seen just once and approximately 80% held by the top ten. Patients picked for sequencing had shown CD8+CD57+ cell expansion detected by flow cytometry. Sequencing input: sorted CD4+, CD8+, or CD8+CD57+ T cells (not recorded which) from PBMCs. These receptors were collected from a human donor with aplastic anemia.

This clonotype appeared a few times. The chain employs TRBV18 and TRBJ2-7; weak D call: TRBD2 (5 bases). CDR1 KGHSH and CDR2 LQKENI come from the germline V gene. This CDR3 has 14 amino acids. The ends were cut back, 3 bases at V and 4 bases at J, with 13 bases in the middle. CDR3: CASSPNAEGYEQYF. DNA for the CDR3: TGTGCCAGCTCACCCAACGCCGAGGGATACGAGCAGTACTTC. The variable domain in full, with the rest retrieved from reference TRBV18 and TRBJ2-7, is NAGVMQNPRHLVRRRGQEARLRCSPMKGHSHVYWYRQLPEEGLKFMVYLQKENIIDESGMPKERFSAEFPKEGPSILRIQQVVRGDSAAYFCASSPNAEGYEQYFGPGTRLTVT.

This clonotype was counted once. The rearrangement links TRBV24-1 to TRBJ2-1; D is unresolved. CDR3 size: 13 residues. V was cut by 9 bases and J by 2 bases, with 10 bases left in between. Germline V CDR1 and CDR2: KGHDR, SFDVKD. Here the CDR3 reads CATEPGPYNEQFF. CDR3 DNA: TGTGCCACCGAACCCGGACCCTACAATGAGCAGTTCTTC.

The V call is TRBV10-3, the J call TRBJ2-1; TRBD2 matches 13 bases. The J segment lost 8 bases and the V segment lost 6 bases, leaving 4 bases of the junction unmatched. The CDR3 consists of 14 residues. From germline, CDR1 is ENHRY and CDR2 SYGVKD. The CDR3 region has the DNA TGTGCCATCAGCGGGACTAGCGGGATTTATGAGCAGTTCTTC. This translates into CAISGTSGIYEQFF.

This clonotype appeared a single time. The chain has TRBV4-2 and TRBJ2-7; D may be TRBD2 (7 bases). The CDR3 consists of 15 residues. Germline V CDR1 and CDR2: LGHNA, YNFKEQ. V was pared by 5 bases and J by 0 bases, with 14 bases between. CDR3 sequence reads: CASSGRGGDSYEQYF. CDR3 nucleotides: TGTGCCAGCAGCGGTCGCGGGGGCGACTCCTACGAGCAGTACTTC.

The chain employs TRBV5-1 and TRBJ1-2; tentative D call: TRBD1 (5 bases). Germline CDR1 is SGHRS and CDR2 is YFSETQ. V shed 0 bases and J shed 0 bases, with 12 bases lying between them. This CDR3 region has 16 residues. CDR3: CASSLERTQANYGYTF. In DNA, the CDR3 is TGCGCCAGCAGCTTGGAAAGGACACAAGCTAACTATGGCTACACCTTC. Looking up the rest from reference TRBV5-1 and TRBJ1-2 gives the full variable domain: KAGVTQTPRYLIKTRGQQVTLSCSPISGHRSVSWYQQTPGQGLQFLFEYFSETQRNKGNFPGRFSGRQFSNSRSEMNVSTLELGDSALYLCASSLERTQANYGYTFGSGTRLTVV.

The count of this clonotype is one. The chain employs TRBV25-1 and TRBJ2-5; D gene ambiguous. CDR1 and CDR2 from the germline V gene are MGHDK and SYGVNS. This CDR3 has 10 residues. V was pared by 7 bases and J by 0 bases, with 0 bases between. CDR3 sequence: CASNQETQYF. Written as DNA, the CDR3 is TGTGCCAGCAACCAAGAGACCCAGTACTTC. Looking up the rest from reference TRBV25-1 and TRBJ2-5 gives the full variable domain: EADIYQTPRYLVIGTGKKITLECSQTMGHDKMYWYQQDPGMELHLIHYSYGVNSTEKGDLSSESTVSRIRTEHFPLTLESARPSHTSQYLCASNQETQYFGPGTRLLVL.

The chain recombines TRBV14 with TRBJ2-7; TRBD1 agrees at 9 bases. The germline CDR1 and CDR2 sequences are SGHDN and FVKESK. The length of the CDR3 is 13 residues. V was clipped by 6 bases and J by 4 bases; unmatched bases: 4. Written as DNA, the CDR3 is TGTGCCAGCAGAGGGACAGGGACGTACGAGCAGTACTTC. Protein sequence: CASRGTGTYEQYF.

Of note for this clonotype: The CDR3 ends on some other residue instead of the conserved phenylalanine or tryptophan, so this is likely a read error. The limits of the CDR3 on the DNA are not certain, so only TCRdb's listed CDR3 is given. CDR3 loop: CASSLGGWEQHS. The chain is built from TRBV7-9 and TRBJ2-7; the listed D gene, TRBD1, was not tested against the DNA. From germline, CDR1 is SEHNR and CDR2 FQNEAQ (reference sequence). The CDR3 spans 12 residues, counting both ends.

The chain joins TRBV5-6 to TRBJ2-5; D not certain. The CDR3 sequence is 16 residues long. Trimming removed 0 bases from V and 1 base from J, with 13 bases in between. Germline CDR1 SGHDT, CDR2 YYEEEE. Here the CDR3 DNA reads TGTGCCAGCAGCTTGGTTGACACTACCCTCCAAGAGACCCAGTACTTC. Residues: CASSLVDTTLQETQYF. Full variable domain (remainder filled in from reference TRBV5-6 and TRBJ2-5): DAGVTQSPTHLIKTRGQQVTLRCSPKSGHDTVSWYQQALGQGPQFIFQYYEEEERQRGNFPDRFSGHQFPNYSSELNVNALLLGDSALYLCASSLVDTTLQETQYFGPGTRLLVL.